This T cell receptor (beta chain) was sequenced in a study of identical twins. A few counts support this clonotype. Germline CDR1 ENHRY, CDR2 SYGVKD. CDR3 length equals 14 residues. V was pared by 8 bases and J by 10 bases, with 9 bases of the junction left unmatched. Template switching added a universal primer site, and cDNA bore unique molecular identifiers. One entry per CDR3 protein results from TCRdb running MiXCR on the 5' RACE reads. In the table there are 400,000 to 600,000 distinct CDR3 sequences, more than 20% of which are singletons. These data were also filed under a second study, of yellow fever vaccine responses in identical twins.

J is TRBJ2-1 and V is TRBV10-3, with TRBD2 matching 12 bases. The clonotype comes from a woman aged 18-29 years in good health. Material for sequencing was CD4+ T cells sorted from blood. CDR3 protein: CAIQTSGRLGEQFF. The CDR3 DNA reads TGTGCCATCCAGACTAGCGGGAGATTAGGGGAGCAGTTCTTC.